This TCR beta chain was sequenced for a study of human CD8 memory T cell subsets. General observations from the study: Stem-like memory and precursor exhausted T cells had similarly high diversity, unlike effector memory cells. Compared with precursor exhausted T cells, stem-like memory T cells were suggested by Chao1 estimates to be more diverse.

UMI-labeled 5' RACE was used, and it produced the TCR beta libraries. In the original analysis: Within each TCR beta library, functional CDR3 beta clonotypes numbered between about 2,600 and 20,000. TCRdb reprocessed the 5' RACE reads and keeps a single row for each CDR3 protein, giving no DNA. TCRdb's processing, not the authors', yielded these V and J calls. This sample contains around 7,300 distinct CDR3 sequences. With regard to this clonotype: Its antigen remains unknown.

This sequence originates from a human donor in good health. The sample taken for sequencing was CD8+ T cells from PBMCs.

This CDR3 is CSASPAVTSADTQYF. The chain combines TRBV20-1 with TRBJ2-3; there is no DNA to check the TCRdb D call of TRBD1. Looked up from germline, CDR1 is DFQATT and CDR2 is SNEGSKA (reference sequence). This CDR3 contains 15 residues.